This T cell receptor (beta chain) was recovered during a study of ipilimumab plus nivolumab after autologous stem cell transplantation. Patients got ipilimumab 1 mg/kg beginning 14 to 28 days post-transplant. Patients received nivolumab 3 mg/kg at weeks 1, 4, 7, 10, then fortnightly to week 26. Trimming took 2 bases from V and 5 from J; bases not matched to a gene: 6. The germline V gene encodes CDR1 SEHNR and CDR2 FQNEAQ (reference sequence). The CDR3 is 15 amino acids. Some clones are missing from TCRdb's copy, which holds only in-frame ones; the method was immunoSEQ multiplex PCR. Here the sample spans 15,000 or so clones, approximately 72% being singletons.

This material consisted of PBMCs, taken in a trial of ipilimumab plus nivolumab as post-transplant consolidation. The sequence was obtained from a male donor with primary mediastinal lymphoma. This chain connects TRBV7-9 to TRBJ2-1; TRBD2 aligns across 7 bases. CDR3 loop: CASSLRVGGNNEQFF. CDR3 bases: TGTGCCAGCAGCTTAAGGGTCGGGGGGAACAATGAGCAGTTCTTC.